The 21 T cell receptor beta chains presented below share a single source sample, sequenced in a study of shared clonotypes between healthy human individuals. CD45RO-negative, CCR7-selected cells formed the naive CD8 fraction, which excluded terminally differentiated effector memory CD45RA+ cells. The protocol was immunoSEQ multiplex PCR, while the TCRdb copy is restricted to in-frame clones and leaves out a portion. The sample lists about 820,000 clones; almost 95% were seen once. The material sequenced was naive CD8+ T cells sorted from blood. These receptor sequences come from a man aged 25 to 40 in good health.

In its sample, this clone was seen a few times. This rearrangement joins TRBV19 to TRBJ1-2; D remains ambiguous. V lost 3 bases, J lost 6 bases, and 8 bases lay in between. Germline V gene data show CDR1 as LNHDA and CDR2 as SQIVND (reference sequence). CDR3 length equals 12 residues. The CDR3 region is CASSIAADGYTF. The CDR3 region has the DNA TGTGCCAGTAGTATCGCTGCGGATGGCTACACCTTC.

This clone occurred once. Other DNA sequences from this sample encode an identical CDR3 as well. The chain recombines TRBV27 with TRBJ2-3; D may be TRBD2 (5 bases). V was clipped by 2 bases and J by 2 bases, with 5 bases between them. CDR1 and CDR2 (germline): MNHEY, SMNVEV (reference sequence). The CDR3 length is 13 residues. CDR3 amino acids: CASSLGLTDTQYF. In nucleotides, the CDR3 is TGTGCCAGCAGTTTAGGACTCACAGATACGCAGTATTTT.

The rearrangement links TRBV27 to TRBJ2-3; 9 positions agree with TRBD1. The CDR3 is 16 residues long. CDR1 is MNHEY and CDR2 is SMNVEV in the germline V gene (reference sequence). V shed 5 bases, J shed 1 base, and the junction held 7 bases outside the gene matches. The CDR3, as DNA: TGTGCCAGCAGTCCCCTCTGGACAGGGGGCACAGATACGCAGTATTTT. Translated: CASSPLWTGGTDTQYF.

The chain is built from TRBV19 and TRBJ2-1; D is undetermined. The V gene's germline CDR1 is LNHDA and CDR2 SQIVND (reference sequence). This CDR3 has 15 amino acids. The ends were cut back, 4 bases at V and 0 bases at J, with 10 bases in the middle. The CDR3 sequence: CASSTAPSSYNEQFF. The CDR3 DNA follows: TGTGCCAGTAGTACCGCCCCGAGCTCCTACAATGAGCAGTTCTTC.

Note on this clone: At one of its ends the junction is not consistent with the germline gene, which may arise from a read error. The chain couples TRBV5-5 to TRBJ2-7; 10 bases line up with TRBD1. This CDR3 has 14 amino acids. In germline, CDR1 is SGHKS, CDR2 YYEKEE (reference sequence). The CDR3 region is CASSPRATGGGWNF. The CDR3 DNA reads as TGTGCCAGCAGCCCGAGGGCGACAGGGGGCGGATGGAACTTC. Full variable domain (missing parts from reference TRBV5-5 and TRBJ2-7): DAGVTQSPTHLIKTRGQQVTLRCSPISGHKSVSWYQQVLGQGPQFIFQYYEKEERGRGNFPDRFSARQFPNYSSELNVNALLLGDSALYLCASSPRATGGGWNFGPGTRLTVT.

V usage is TRBV27 and J usage is TRBJ1-4; D unclear. This CDR3 contains 14 residues. Between the trimmed V and J ends, which lost 6 bases and 8 bases, there was a span of 16 bases. Looked up from germline, CDR1 is MNHEY and CDR2 is SMNVEV (reference sequence). The CDR3 here is CASSFNSFTEKLFF. The CDR3 DNA reads TGTGCCAGCAGCTTTAACAGTTTTACGGAAAAACTGTTTTTT.

The chain joins TRBV7-9 to TRBJ2-1, with D perhaps TRBD1 (6 bases). With 5 bases removed from V and 4 bases from J, the gap between germline ends came to 15 bases. Germline V gene data show CDR1 as SEHNR and CDR2 as FQNEAQ (reference sequence). The CDR3 spans 15 residues. The CDR3 region has the DNA TGTGCCAGCAGCCAGAGGGGGACGGAATACAATGAGCAGTTCTTC. It codes for CASSQRGTEYNEQFF.

The chain has TRBV28 and TRBJ2-2, with D perhaps TRBD1 (5 bases). Trimming removed 5 bases at V and 0 bases at J, with 13 bases between. This CDR3 is built from 16 residues. The germline V gene encodes CDR1 MDHEN and CDR2 SYDVKM. The CDR3 DNA sequence: TGTGCCAGCAGTCTACCGACAGCTTCGAACACCGGGGAGCTGTTTTTT. This gives the protein CASSLPTASNTGELFF. Supplemented by reference TRBV28 and TRBJ2-2, the full variable domain reads DVKVTQSSRYLVKRTGEKVFLECVQDMDHENMFWYRQDPGLGLRLIYFSYDVKMKEKGDIPEGYSVSREKKERFSLILESASTNQTSMYLCASSLPTASNTGELFFGEGSRLTVL.

The CDR3 here is CAFQTENTGELFF. The CDR3 DNA reads TGTGCCTTCCAGACGGAAAACACCGGGGAGCTGTTTTTT. The chain couples TRBV28 to TRBJ2-2; unclear D gene. The CDR3 totals 13 residues. Germline CDR1 is MDHEN and CDR2 is SYDVKM. Trimming shortened V by 11 bases and J by 2 bases, and 12 bases separated the two germline ends. The whole variable domain, filled in from reference TRBV28 and TRBJ2-2, reads DVKVTQSSRYLVKRTGEKVFLECVQDMDHENMFWYRQDPGLGLRLIYFSYDVKMKEKGDIPEGYSVSREKKERFSLILESASTNQTSMYLCAFQTENTGELFFGEGSRLTVL.

The chain has TRBV2 and TRBJ1-5, with D maybe TRBD1 (5 bases). Germline CDR1 reads SNHLY; CDR2 reads FYNNEI. The CDR3 contains 14 residues. Trimming removed 2 bases from V and 7 bases from J, with 12 bases in between. CDR3 bases: TGTGCCAGCAGTGAACGGCAGGGAGGGCAGCCCCAGCATTTT. Translation: CASSERQGGQPQHF.

A few counts support this clone. The V gene is TRBV19, the J gene TRBJ2-7, with 7 bases identical to TRBD1. The junction had 2 bases not matched to a gene; V was cut back by 6 bases and J by 3 bases. The CDR3 spans 12 residues. CDR1 is LNHDA and CDR2 is SQIVND in the germline V gene (reference sequence). The chain's CDR3 is CASRGDSYEQYF. CDR3 DNA sequence: TGTGCCAGTAGAGGGGACAGCTACGAGCAGTACTTC. Variable domain in full (rest from reference TRBV19 and TRBJ2-7): DGGITQSPKYLFRKEGQNVTLSCEQNLNHDAMYWYRQDPGQGLRLIYYSQIVNDFQKGDIAEGYSVSREKKESFPLTVTSAQKNPTAFYLCASRGDSYEQYFGPGTRLTVT.

In this sample, this clone turned up once. The chain's CDR3 is CASSEGARSYEQYF. The CDR3 bases are TGCGCCAGCAGCGAGGGGGCCAGGAGCTACGAGCAGTACTTC. This rearrangement joins TRBV4-3 to TRBJ2-7; 7 bases match TRBD1. The CDR3 totals 14 residues. Germline CDR1 is LGHNA and CDR2 is YSLEER. V shed 5 bases, J shed 3 bases, and the junction held 7 bases outside the gene matches.

This chain uses TRBV11-3 with TRBJ2-3; D possibly corresponds to TRBD2 (5 bases). CDR3 length: 15 amino acids. With 3 bases removed from V and 0 bases from J, the gap between germline ends came to 10 bases. Per germline, CDR1 SGHNT and CDR2 YENEEA. The CDR3 loop reads CASSFEGSSTDTQYF. The CDR3 DNA follows: TGTGCCAGCAGCTTTGAGGGATCTAGCACAGATACGCAGTATTTT.

The chain links TRBV11-2 to TRBJ1-3; 10 bases match TRBD1. The CDR3 is 18 residues long. Trimming at V came to 6 bases and at J to 1 base, leaving 12 bases not matched to a gene. The germline gives CDR1 SGHAT, CDR2 FQNNGV. The CDR3 DNA reads TGTGCCAGCAGACAAATATCGACAGGGGGCCTTTCTGGAAACACCATATATTTT. It codes for CASRQISTGGLSGNTIYF.

The V and J genes are TRBV10-3 and TRBJ1-2; D perhaps matches TRBD1 (6 bases). The CDR3 runs 14 residues. Trimming took 2 bases from V and 4 from J, leaving 11 bases between them. Germline V gene sequence: CDR1 ENHRY, CDR2 SYGVKD. CDR3 amino acids: CAISEGTGIYGYTF. In DNA, the CDR3 is TGTGCCATCAGTGAGGGAACAGGGATCTATGGCTACACCTTC.

This chain links TRBV30 with TRBJ2-7; 10 nucleotides agree with TRBD1. V lost 2 bases to trimming and J lost 5 bases; unmatched junction nucleotides: 6. This CDR3 is 14 amino acids long. Per the germline V gene, CDR1 is GTSNPN and CDR2 is SVGIG (reference sequence). CDR3 region: CAWSLGTGAHEQYF. In DNA, the CDR3 is TGTGCCTGGAGTTTGGGGACAGGGGCCCACGAGCAGTACTTC.

This clone was seen a handful of times. J is TRBJ1-5 and V is TRBV7-9; D is unresolved. Germline CDR1 SEHNR, CDR2 FQNEAQ (reference sequence). The ends were cut back, 3 bases at V and 5 bases at J, with 11 bases in the middle. The CDR3 sequence is 14 residues long. CDR3 residues: CASSFDEEDQPQHF. The CDR3 coding sequence is TGTGCCAGCAGCTTTGATGAAGAGGATCAGCCCCAGCATTTT.

This clone occurred once. The chain combines TRBV30 with TRBJ2-1; a weak D match, TRBD2 (5 bases). V was trimmed by 4 bases and J by 7 bases, leaving 14 bases between them. The CDR3 loop spans 13 amino acids. The V gene's germline CDR1 is GTSNPN and CDR2 SVGIG (reference sequence). CDR3 sequence: CAWTRLTRNEQFF. The CDR3 DNA is TGTGCCTGGACCAGACTCACTAGGAATGAGCAGTTCTTC.

The CDR3 nucleotides read TGTGCCAGCAGCGTTTCTAGGGAGCAGTTCTTC. It codes for CASSVSREQFF. This chain joins TRBV5-6 and TRBJ2-1; D remains unclear. V was shortened by 4 bases and J by 10 bases, with 9 bases between the two germline ends. Germline CDR1 reads SGHDT; CDR2 reads YYEEEE. CDR3 size: 11 residues.

As concerns this clone: The limits of the CDR3 on the DNA are not certain, so only TCRdb's listed CDR3 is given. The gene calls are TRBV7-9 and TRBJ2-1; the D call TRBD2 from the table was never checked on the DNA. Germline CDR1 is SEHNR and CDR2 is FQNEAQ (reference sequence). The length of the CDR3 is 15 amino acids, counting both ends. The CDR3 sequence is CASSSAPGVNNEQFF.

The CDR3 region has the DNA TGCGCCAGCAGCCAAGAAGGCCGGACCTCTCTCGAGCAGTACTTC. Encoded protein: CASSQEGRTSLEQYF. The V call is TRBV4-1, the J call TRBJ2-7; unclear D gene. CDR1 is MGHRA and CDR2 is YSYEKL in the germline V gene. CDR3 size: 15 residues. V was shortened by 0 bases and J by 6 bases, with 15 bases between the two germline ends.